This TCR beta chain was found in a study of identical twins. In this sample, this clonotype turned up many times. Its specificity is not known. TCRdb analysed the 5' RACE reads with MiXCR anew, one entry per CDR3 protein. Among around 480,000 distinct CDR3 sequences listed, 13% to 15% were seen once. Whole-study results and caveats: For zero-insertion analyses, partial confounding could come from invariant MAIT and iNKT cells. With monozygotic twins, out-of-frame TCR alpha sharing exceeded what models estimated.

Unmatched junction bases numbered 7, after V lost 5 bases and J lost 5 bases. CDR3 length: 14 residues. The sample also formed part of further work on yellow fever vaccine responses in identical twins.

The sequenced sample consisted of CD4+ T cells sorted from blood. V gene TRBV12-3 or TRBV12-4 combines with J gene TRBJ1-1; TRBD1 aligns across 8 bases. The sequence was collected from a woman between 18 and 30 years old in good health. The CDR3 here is CASSPARTGTEAFF. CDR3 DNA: TGTGCCAGCAGTCCGGCCCGGACAGGGACTGAAGCTTTCTTT.